This paragraph covers one T cell receptor beta chain sequence. Assay: immunoSEQ multiplex PCR; the TCRdb copy retains only in-frame clones and omits some. Seen here are some 130,000 clones, approximately 88% observed once, and the top ten hold approximately 10%. These data originate in a study of blood T cell repertoires in COVID-19. The overall study: Collection of acute and convalescent COVID-19 samples took place in the United States, Italy and Spain. Sources were T cells, B-cell-depleted T cells, or PBMCs; the material itself was cDNA or gDNA.

The length of the CDR3 is 14 residues. V trimming: 4 bases; J trimming: 4 bases; junction bases outside the gene matches: 8. Looked up from germline, CDR1 is SQVTM and CDR2 is ANQGSEA. The receptor was derived from a man between 50 and 59 years old with acute or convalescent COVID-19. Sequencing used peripheral blood. The chain carries TRBV29-1 and TRBJ1-1; 8 bases are shared with TRBD1. CDR3 residues: CSVAPGQVGTEAFF. The CDR3 DNA reads as TGCAGCGTTGCTCCGGGACAGGTAGGCACTGAAGCTTTCTTT.